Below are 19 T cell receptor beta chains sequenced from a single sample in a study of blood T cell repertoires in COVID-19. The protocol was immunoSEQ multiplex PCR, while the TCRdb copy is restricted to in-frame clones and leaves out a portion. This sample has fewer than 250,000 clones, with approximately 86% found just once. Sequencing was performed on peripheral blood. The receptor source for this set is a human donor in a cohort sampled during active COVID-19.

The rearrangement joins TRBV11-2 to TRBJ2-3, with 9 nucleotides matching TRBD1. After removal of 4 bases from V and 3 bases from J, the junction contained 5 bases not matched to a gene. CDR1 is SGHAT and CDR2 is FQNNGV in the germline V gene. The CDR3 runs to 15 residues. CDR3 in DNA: TGTGCCAGCAGCTACGGACAGGGGACAACAGATACGCAGTATTTT. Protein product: CASSYGQGTTDTQYF. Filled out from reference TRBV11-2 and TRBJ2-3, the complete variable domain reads EAGVAQSPRYKIIEKRQSVAFWCNPISGHATLYWYQQILGQGPKLLIQFQNNGVVDDSQLPKDRFSAERLKGVDSTLKIQPAKLEDSAVYLCASSYGQGTTDTQYFGPGTRLTVL.

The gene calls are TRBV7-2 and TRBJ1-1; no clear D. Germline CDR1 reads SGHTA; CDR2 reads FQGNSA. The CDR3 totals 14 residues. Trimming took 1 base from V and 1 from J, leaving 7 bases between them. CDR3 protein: CASSLGQANTEAFF. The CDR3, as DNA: TGTGCCAGCAGCTTAGGCCAAGCGAACACTGAAGCTTTCTTT.

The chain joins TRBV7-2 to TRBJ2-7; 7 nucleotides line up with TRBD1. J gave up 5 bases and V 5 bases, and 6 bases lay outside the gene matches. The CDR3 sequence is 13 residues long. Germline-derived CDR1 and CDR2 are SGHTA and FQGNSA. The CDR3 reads CASSRRTGHEQYF. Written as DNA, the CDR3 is TGTGCCAGCAGCAGACGGACAGGTCACGAGCAGTACTTC.

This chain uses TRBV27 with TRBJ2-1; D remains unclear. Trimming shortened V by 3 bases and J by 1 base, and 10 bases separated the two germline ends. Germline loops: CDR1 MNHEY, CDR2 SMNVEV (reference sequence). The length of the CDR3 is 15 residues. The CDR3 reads CASSFSSESYNEQFF. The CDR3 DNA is TGTGCCAGCAGTTTTTCGAGCGAATCCTACAATGAGCAGTTCTTC.

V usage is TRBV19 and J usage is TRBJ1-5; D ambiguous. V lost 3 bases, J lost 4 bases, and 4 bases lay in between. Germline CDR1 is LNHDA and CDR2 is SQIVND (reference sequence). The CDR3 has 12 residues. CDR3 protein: CASSIRNQPQHF. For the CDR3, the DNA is TGTGCCAGTAGTATCAGGAATCAGCCCCAGCATTTT.

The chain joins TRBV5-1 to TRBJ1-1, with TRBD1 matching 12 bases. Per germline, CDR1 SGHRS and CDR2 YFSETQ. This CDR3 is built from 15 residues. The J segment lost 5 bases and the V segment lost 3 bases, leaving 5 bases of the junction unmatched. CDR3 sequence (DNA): TGCGCCAGCAGCTCCCAGGGACAGGGGGCTACTGAAGCTTTCTTT. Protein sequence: CASSSQGQGATEAFF.

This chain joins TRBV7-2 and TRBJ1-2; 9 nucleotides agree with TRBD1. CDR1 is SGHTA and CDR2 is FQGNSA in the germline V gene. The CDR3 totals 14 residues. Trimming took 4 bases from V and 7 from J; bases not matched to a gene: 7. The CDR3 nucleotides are TGTGCCAGCAGCTCCGGGACAGGGATCGTTGGCTACACCTTC. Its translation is CASSSGTGIVGYTF.

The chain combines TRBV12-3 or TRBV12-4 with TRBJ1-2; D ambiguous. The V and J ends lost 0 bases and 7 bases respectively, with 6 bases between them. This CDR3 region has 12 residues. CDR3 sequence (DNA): TGTGCCAGCAGTTTAGCCGGTTCTGGCTACACCTTC. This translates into CASSLAGSGYTF.

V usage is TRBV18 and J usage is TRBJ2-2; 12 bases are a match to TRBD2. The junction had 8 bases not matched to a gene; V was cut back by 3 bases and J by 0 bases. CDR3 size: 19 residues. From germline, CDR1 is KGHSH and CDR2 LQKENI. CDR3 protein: CASSPLAGGPSSNTGELFF. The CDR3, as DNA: TGTGCCAGCTCACCCCTAGCGGGAGGGCCCTCGTCGAACACCGGGGAGCTGTTTTTT.

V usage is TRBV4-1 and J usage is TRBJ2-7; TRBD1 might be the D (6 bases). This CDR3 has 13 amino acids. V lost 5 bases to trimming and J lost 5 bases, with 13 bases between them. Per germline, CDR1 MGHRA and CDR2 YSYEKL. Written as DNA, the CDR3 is TGCGCCAGCAGCTACAGGGAGCCGAACGAGCAGTACTTC. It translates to CASSYREPNEQYF.

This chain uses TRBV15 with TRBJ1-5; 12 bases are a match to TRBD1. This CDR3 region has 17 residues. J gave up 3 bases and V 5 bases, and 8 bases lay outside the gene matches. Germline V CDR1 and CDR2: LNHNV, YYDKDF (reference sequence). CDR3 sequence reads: CATSGRDRGLSNQPQHF. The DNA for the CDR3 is TGTGCCACCAGCGGCCGGGACAGGGGGCTTTCCAATCAGCCCCAGCATTTT.

CDR3 sequence: CASSSQTGANTEAFF. The CDR3 DNA reads TGTGCCAGCAGCTCCCAGACAGGGGCGAACACTGAAGCTTTCTTT. J is TRBJ1-1 and V is TRBV7-9; 8 bases align to TRBD1. The CDR3 spans 15 residues. V shed 4 bases and J 1 base; nucleotides not matched to a gene: 5. The germline gives CDR1 SEHNR, CDR2 FQNEAQ (reference sequence).

CDR3 region: CASSPDRGEAFF. The CDR3 DNA follows: TGCGCCAGCAGTCCCGACAGGGGAGAAGCTTTCTTT. V and J are TRBV10-1 and TRBJ1-1, with 8 bases identical to TRBD1. The CDR3 extends over 12 amino acids. Germline V CDR1 and CDR2: WNHNN, SYGVQD (reference sequence). V shed 5 bases, J shed 8 bases, and the junction held 4 bases outside the gene matches.

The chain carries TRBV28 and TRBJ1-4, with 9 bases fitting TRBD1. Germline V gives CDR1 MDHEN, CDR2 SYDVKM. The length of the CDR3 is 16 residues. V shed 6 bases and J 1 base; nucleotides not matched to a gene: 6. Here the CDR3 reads CASRYRGLRTNEKLFF. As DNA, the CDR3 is TGTGCCAGCAGATACAGGGGGCTCAGAACTAATGAAAAACTGTTTTTT. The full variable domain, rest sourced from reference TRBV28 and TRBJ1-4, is DVKVTQSSRYLVKRTGEKVFLECVQDMDHENMFWYRQDPGLGLRLIYFSYDVKMKEKGDIPEGYSVSREKKERFSLILESASTNQTSMYLCASRYRGLRTNEKLFFGSGTQLSVL.

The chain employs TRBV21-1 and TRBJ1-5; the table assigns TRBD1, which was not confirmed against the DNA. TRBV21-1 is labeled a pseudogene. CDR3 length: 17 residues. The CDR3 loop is CASSKLRTGTGWFAQHF. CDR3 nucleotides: TGTGCCAGCAGCAAATTAAGAACCGGGACAGGTTGGTTTGCCCAGCATTTT.

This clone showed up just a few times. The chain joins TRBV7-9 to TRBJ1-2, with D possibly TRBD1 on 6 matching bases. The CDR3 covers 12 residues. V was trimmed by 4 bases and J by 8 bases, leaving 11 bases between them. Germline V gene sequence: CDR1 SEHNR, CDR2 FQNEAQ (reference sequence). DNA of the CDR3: TGTGCCAGCAGCTCACAGGGAGAGGGCTACACCTTC. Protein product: CASSSQGEGYTF.

The CDR3 DNA is TGTGCCAGCAGTTTAAGGGACAGGGGAAGAGGCTACACCTTC. Its protein product is CASSLRDRGRGYTF. The rearrangement links TRBV27 to TRBJ1-2; TRBD1 matches 10 bases. With 2 bases clipped from V and 8 bases from J, the junction kept 5 bases outside the gene matches. Germline values: CDR1 MNHEY, CDR2 SMNVEV (reference sequence). CDR3 size: 14 residues.

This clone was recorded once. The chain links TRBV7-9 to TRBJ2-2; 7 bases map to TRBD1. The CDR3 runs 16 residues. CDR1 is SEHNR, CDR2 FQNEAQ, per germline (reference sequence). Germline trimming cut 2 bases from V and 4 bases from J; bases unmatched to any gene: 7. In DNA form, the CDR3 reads TGTGCCAGCAGCTTAAAAGGGGGCCCGGTCACCGGGGAGCTGTTTTTT. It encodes CASSLKGGPVTGELFF.

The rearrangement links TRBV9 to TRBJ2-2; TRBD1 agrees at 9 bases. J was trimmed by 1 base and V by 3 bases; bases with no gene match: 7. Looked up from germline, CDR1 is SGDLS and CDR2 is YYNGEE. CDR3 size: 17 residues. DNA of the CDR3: TGTGCCAGCAGCGCGTTACAGGGGGCGTTGAACACCGGGGAGCTGTTTTTT. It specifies CASSALQGALNTGELFF.